This TCR beta chain was sequenced in a study of blood T cell repertoires in COVID-19. Study details: Researchers got acute and convalescent COVID-19 samples from the United States, Italy and Spain.

Cohort assignment relied on participant-reported clinical history. As handled by the study authors: Reference gene primer amplification gave estimated nucleated cell counts. Repertoires were generated with immunoSEQ multiplex PCR, while TCRdb's copy carries only in-frame clones and drops some. V, J and clone size are taken as reported in that table, and D and trimming were inferred from the DNA itself. The sample has 390,000 or so clones; around 83% are singletons. The V gene lost 3 bases and the J gene lost 7 bases, with 3 bases spanning the gap. This CDR3 comprises 11 residues. This sequence was found in a woman aged 45-65 years who had recovered from COVID-19. V is TRBV12-3 or TRBV12-4 and J is TRBJ2-2, with D hard to call. Material: PBMCs or T cells enriched from blood (not recorded which). The CDR3 region is CASSFRGELFF. The CDR3 nucleotides are TGTGCCAGCAGTTTCCGCGGGGAGCTGTTTTTT.